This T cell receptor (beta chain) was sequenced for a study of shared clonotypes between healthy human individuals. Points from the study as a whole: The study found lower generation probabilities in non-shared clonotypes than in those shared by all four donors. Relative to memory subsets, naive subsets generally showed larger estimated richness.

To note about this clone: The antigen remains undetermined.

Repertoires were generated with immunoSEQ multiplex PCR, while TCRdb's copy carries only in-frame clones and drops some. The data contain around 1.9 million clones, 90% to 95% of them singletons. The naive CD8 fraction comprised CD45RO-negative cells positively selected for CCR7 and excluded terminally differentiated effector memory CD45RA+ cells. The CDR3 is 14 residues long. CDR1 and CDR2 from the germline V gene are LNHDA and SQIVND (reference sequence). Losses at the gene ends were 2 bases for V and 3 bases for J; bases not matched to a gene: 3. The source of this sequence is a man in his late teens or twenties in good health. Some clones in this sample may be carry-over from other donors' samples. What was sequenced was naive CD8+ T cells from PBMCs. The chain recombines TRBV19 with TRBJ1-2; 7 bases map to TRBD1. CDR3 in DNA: TGTGCCAGTAGTATAAAAAGGGGGCACTATGGCTACACCTTC. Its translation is CASSIKRGHYGYTF.